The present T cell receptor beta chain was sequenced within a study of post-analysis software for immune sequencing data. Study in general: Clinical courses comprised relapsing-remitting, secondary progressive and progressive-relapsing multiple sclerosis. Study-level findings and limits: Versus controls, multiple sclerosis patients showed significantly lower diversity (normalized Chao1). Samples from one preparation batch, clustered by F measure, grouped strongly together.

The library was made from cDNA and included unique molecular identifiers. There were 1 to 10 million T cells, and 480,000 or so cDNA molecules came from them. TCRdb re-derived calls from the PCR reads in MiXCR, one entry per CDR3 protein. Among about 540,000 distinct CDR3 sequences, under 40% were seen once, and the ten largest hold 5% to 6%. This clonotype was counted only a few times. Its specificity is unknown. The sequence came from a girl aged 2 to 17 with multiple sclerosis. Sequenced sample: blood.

CDR3 loop: CASSSPAYEQYF. Here the CDR3 DNA reads TGCGCCAGCAGCTCCCCTGCCTACGAGCAGTACTTC. The chain combines TRBV5-1 with TRBJ2-7; no clear D. This CDR3 is 12 amino acids long. V lost 3 bases and J 2 bases, leaving 6 bases between the germline ends. Per germline, CDR1 SGHRS and CDR2 YFSETQ.